This is a list of T cell receptor beta chains from one sample in a study. In TCRdb, the 5' RACE reads were re-called with MiXCR into one record per CDR3 protein. The table has tens of thousands of distinct CDR3 sequences, 25% to 30% seen once. Input material: naive CD4+ T cells sorted from blood. The source is a female donor with breast cancer. Each CDR3 is given with its conserved first and last residue. Each record gives: J gene, V gene, CDR3 protein.

J gene: TRBJ2-7
V gene: TRBV27
CDR3 protein: CASSYGGDASYEQYF

J gene: TRBJ2-7
V gene: TRBV30
CDR3 protein: CAWSSGAYEQYF

J gene: TRBJ1-1
V gene: TRBV2
CDR3 protein: CASSRDRQVGEAFF

J gene: TRBJ1-1
V gene: TRBV7-9
CDR3 protein: CASSFVSLNTEAFF

J gene: TRBJ2-3
V gene: TRBV20-1
CDR3 protein: CSAIPTGGLWADTQYF

J gene: TRBJ1-1
V gene: TRBV5-1
CDR3 protein: CASSLGGARGLNTEAFF

J gene: TRBJ2-1
V gene: TRBV6-6
CDR3 protein: CASSLDRVIGNEQFF

J gene: TRBJ2-7
V gene: TRBV7-9
CDR3 protein: CASSSQRGGEQYF

J gene: TRBJ2-7
V gene: TRBV5-1
CDR3 protein: CASSIPESYEQYF

J gene: TRBJ2-5
V gene: TRBV27
CDR3 protein: CASSLGTQETQYF

J gene: TRBJ2-3
V gene: TRBV4-1
CDR3 protein: CASSQDRLAADTQYF

J gene: TRBJ2-2
V gene: TRBV3-1
CDR3 protein: CASSSRTGRNGELFF

J gene: TRBJ1-6
V gene: TRBV20-1
CDR3 protein: CSTYHRRGDNSPLHF

J gene: TRBJ1-2
V gene: TRBV14
CDR3 protein: CASSQSLARGYTF

J gene: TRBJ1-1
V gene: TRBV11-3
CDR3 protein: CASSLTGRGTEAFF

J gene: TRBJ2-2
V gene: TRBV6-2/TRBV6-3
CDR3 protein: CASSVSGHRELFF

J gene: TRBJ2-5
V gene: TRBV7-9
CDR3 protein: CASSLGTSEETQYF

J gene: TRBJ2-7
V gene: TRBV7-8
CDR3 protein: CASSRRTSYEQYF

J gene: TRBJ1-2
V gene: TRBV20-1
CDR3 protein: CSAKARGQNYGYTF

J gene: TRBJ2-2
V gene: TRBV7-3
CDR3 protein: CVSTGELFF

J gene: TRBJ2-1
V gene: TRBV20-1
CDR3 protein: CSARAGGINEQFF

J gene: TRBJ1-3
V gene: TRBV7-9
CDR3 protein: CASSSTQGFGNTIYF

J gene: TRBJ2-7
V gene: TRBV4-2
CDR3 protein: CASSTGLAETVYEQYF

J gene: TRBJ1-4
V gene: TRBV4-2
CDR3 protein: CASSQEVGQGYEKLFF

J gene: TRBJ1-5
V gene: TRBV9
CDR3 protein: CASSGGTDNQPQHF

J gene: TRBJ2-1
V gene: TRBV6-6
CDR3 protein: CASFPPGLAGEGQFF

J gene: TRBJ2-5
V gene: TRBV5-4
CDR3 protein: CASSLTGLGGQYF

J gene: TRBJ1-3
V gene: TRBV5-1
CDR3 protein: CASSLQQGSGNTIYF

J gene: TRBJ1-3
V gene: TRBV4-1
CDR3 protein: CASKDLGRSGNTIYF

J gene: TRBJ2-1
V gene: TRBV12-3/TRBV12-4
CDR3 protein: CASTQLGENEQFF

J gene: TRBJ2-7
V gene: TRBV5-1
CDR3 protein: CASSSTGLRSYEQYF

J gene: TRBJ2-7
V gene: TRBV7-9
CDR3 protein: CASSLSGTGSYEQYF

J gene: TRBJ2-7
V gene: TRBV6-5
CDR3 protein: CASRTGGTIVEQYF

J gene: -
V gene: TRBV20-1
CDR3 protein: CSATGTSLATDTQHF

J gene: TRBJ2-7
V gene: TRBV7-9
CDR3 protein: CASSSSGVQNYEQYF

J gene: TRBJ2-7
V gene: TRBV4-1
CDR3 protein: CASSQGLAGVPEQYF

J gene: TRBJ2-3
V gene: TRBV7-6
CDR3 protein: CAGSLGTAGGPTDTQYF

J gene: TRBJ2-1
V gene: TRBV7-2
CDR3 protein: CASSLAWLASYNEQFF

J gene: TRBJ2-1
V gene: TRBV28
CDR3 protein: CASSSQWGDSSYNEQFF

J gene: TRBJ1-2
V gene: TRBV28
CDR3 protein: CASFGANYDYTF

J gene: TRBJ2-1
V gene: TRBV3-1
CDR3 protein: CASSQDLAGEYNEQFF

J gene: TRBJ2-1
V gene: TRBV2
CDR3 protein: CASSDLTGGKNEQFF

J gene: TRBJ2-1
V gene: TRBV6-6
CDR3 protein: CASSYSPLAGVYNEQFF

J gene: TRBJ2-5
V gene: TRBV7-6
CDR3 protein: CASSLATGARETQYF

J gene: TRBJ2-2
V gene: TRBV12-3/TRBV12-4
CDR3 protein: CASSLGGTGSGTGELFF

J gene: TRBJ2-1
V gene: TRBV9
CDR3 protein: CASSPRVSGLTNEQFF

J gene: TRBJ2-3
V gene: TRBV27
CDR3 protein: CASRRPNSDTRYF

J gene: TRBJ2-3
V gene: TRBV5-1
CDR3 protein: CASSRQGRWTDTQYF

J gene: TRBJ2-5
V gene: TRBV9
CDR3 protein: CASSVGAGWETQYF

J gene: TRBJ1-5
V gene: TRBV6-6
CDR3 protein: CASSYATGFGQPQHF

J gene: TRBJ2-2
V gene: TRBV12-3/TRBV12-4
CDR3 protein: CASSPLNRGGRYFANTGELFF

J gene: TRBJ2-1
V gene: TRBV4-3
CDR3 protein: CASSQDLGKYNEQFF

J gene: TRBJ2-3
V gene: TRBV15
CDR3 protein: CATSTDRGPFTGTQYF